Below are 27 T cell receptor beta chains sequenced from a single sample in a study of response to subunit inactivated influenza vaccine. TCRdb recomputed calls from the RT-PCR reads with MiXCR, one row per CDR3 protein. The table lists hundreds of thousands of distinct CDR3 sequences, 16% of them singletons. This specimen consisted of CD4+ T cells sorted from PBMCs, obtained less than 30 months after vaccination. The receptors shown here come from a man between 50 and 75 years old who received an inactivated influenza vaccine.

The gene calls are TRBV20-1 and TRBJ2-7, with TRBD1 matching 7 bases. The V and J ends lost 3 bases and 2 bases, in that order; junction bases with no gene match: 10. The V gene's germline CDR1 is DFQATT and CDR2 SNEGSKA (reference sequence). This CDR3 region has 15 residues. The CDR3 spells CSASSPTGIPYEQYF. Written as DNA, the CDR3 is TGCAGTGCTAGCTCCCCGACAGGGATCCCCTACGAGCAGTACTTC.

Only a few counts were recorded for this clonotype. The rearrangement uses TRBV29-1 and TRBJ1-4; 7 nucleotides align to TRBD1. The CDR3 spans 15 residues. CDR1 is SQVTM and CDR2 is ANQGSEA in the germline V gene. V gave up 5 bases and J gave up 3 bases; unmatched junction bases: 9. CDR3 loop: CSVSRTGQPNEKLFF. The CDR3 region has the DNA TGCAGCGTTAGTCGTACGGGACAGCCTAATGAAAAACTGTTTTTT.

The chain recombines TRBV9 with TRBJ2-6; TRBD1 is a possible D gene (6 bases). The CDR3 covers 16 residues. The germline V and J ends were trimmed by 0 bases and 0 bases, with 7 bases remaining between them. In germline, CDR1 is SGDLS, CDR2 YYNGEE. Here the CDR3 reads CASSVADSSGANVLTF. As DNA, the CDR3 is TGTGCCAGCAGCGTAGCGGACAGCTCTGGGGCCAACGTCCTGACTTTC.

The chain recombines TRBV7-2 with TRBJ1-1; TRBD1 agrees at 7 bases. There are 15 residues in the CDR3. After removal of 1 base from V and 4 bases from J, the junction contained 6 bases not matched to a gene. Germline V gene lookup returns CDR1 SGHTA and CDR2 FQGNSA. The CDR3 sequence is CASSLGTGRATEAFF. CDR3 DNA sequence: TGTGCCAGCAGCTTAGGGACAGGCCGGGCCACTGAAGCTTTCTTT.

J is TRBJ1-5 and V is TRBV21-1; the table's D call, TRBD1, was not checked against the DNA. TRBV21-1 is shown as a pseudogene. The CDR3 is made up of 15 amino acids. The CDR3 loop reads CASSKVYRASQPQHF. The CDR3 DNA reads TGTGCCAGCAGCAAAGTCTACAGGGCGAGTCAGCCCCAGCATTTT.

This clonotype has at least ten counts. V and J are TRBV7-9 and TRBJ2-3; 12 bases align to TRBD2. Germline V gene sequence: CDR1 SEHNR, CDR2 FQNEAQ (reference sequence). The CDR3 length is 16 residues. After removal of 6 bases from V and 5 bases from J, the junction contained 9 bases not matched to a gene. Written as DNA, the CDR3 is TGTGCCAGCAGACGACTTGGACTAGCGGGAAAAGATACGCAGTATTTT. This sequence encodes CASRRLGLAGKDTQYF.

The rearrangement joins TRBV6-5 to TRBJ1-1; TRBD1 aligns across 7 bases. This CDR3 comprises 17 residues. Germline CDR1 reads MNHEY; CDR2 reads SVGAGI. The V gene end was trimmed by 3 bases and the J gene end by 4 bases; junction bases not matched to a gene: 14. The CDR3 sequence: CASSYREGMTGLTEAFF. CDR3 DNA: TGTGCCAGCAGTTATCGAGAGGGAATGACAGGGCTCACTGAAGCTTTCTTT.

There are many counts of this clonotype. The rearrangement uses TRBV10-3 and TRBJ2-3; TRBD2 aligns across 9 bases. Germline lookup yields CDR1 ENHRY and CDR2 SYGVKD. The CDR3 contains 15 residues. The J segment lost 2 bases and the V segment lost 3 bases, leaving 3 bases of the junction unmatched. The CDR3 region has the DNA TGTGCCATCAGTGACGGCGGGGGGGACACAGATACGCAGTATTTT. Its translation is CAISDGGGDTDTQYF.

This clonotype was seen a handful of times. The chain has TRBV5-1 and TRBJ2-7; a possible D gene is TRBD2 (5 bases). The CDR3 runs 13 residues. V was shortened by 5 bases and J by 3 bases, with 12 bases between the two germline ends. The germline V gene encodes CDR1 SGHRS and CDR2 YFSETQ. The CDR3 sequence is CASRRSGSYEQYF. Here the CDR3 DNA reads TGCGCCAGCAGAAGGAGCGGCAGCTACGAGCAGTACTTC.

This sequence joins TRBV25-1 and TRBJ1-6, with TRBD1 matching 10 bases. Per germline, CDR1 MGHDK and CDR2 SYGVNS. The CDR3 extends over 15 amino acids. Trimming at V came to 2 bases and at J to 7 bases, leaving 2 bases not matched to a gene. CDR3 DNA: TGTGCCAGCAGTGAAGGGACAGGGGCCAATTCACCCCTCCACTTT. It codes for CASSEGTGANSPLHF.

This clonotype was observed a handful of times. The chain has TRBV7-9 and TRBJ1-4; 7 bases fit TRBD1. This CDR3 region has 14 residues. V gave up 3 bases and J gave up 3 bases; unmatched junction bases: 1. Germline CDR1 and CDR2: SEHNR and FQNEAQ (reference sequence). The CDR3 coding sequence is TGTGCCAGCAGCTTTGGGACAGCTAATGAAAAACTGTTTTTT. Translation: CASSFGTANEKLFF.

This clonotype was observed at least ten times. V gene TRBV10-3 combines with J gene TRBJ2-1; 11 nucleotides agree with TRBD2. V gave up 5 bases and J gave up 3 bases; unmatched junction bases: 3. CDR1 and CDR2 from the germline V gene are ENHRY and SYGVKD. The CDR3 length is 15 residues. The CDR3 region is CAISSLAGGYNEQFF. In DNA, the CDR3 is TGTGCCATCAGTTCCCTAGCGGGGGGCTACAATGAGCAGTTCTTC.

This clonotype was found a few times. This chain joins TRBV28 and TRBJ2-5; 8 positions agree with TRBD2. The CDR3 extends over 15 amino acids. V lost 7 bases, J lost 6 bases, and 13 bases stayed unmatched. The germline V gene encodes CDR1 MDHEN and CDR2 SYDVKM. The CDR3 loop is CASNLSGGREKTQYF. The DNA of the CDR3 is TGTGCCAGCAACCTCTCGGGGGGGAGGGAAAAGACCCAGTACTTC.

The chain recombines TRBV4-3 with TRBJ1-6, with 7 positions matching TRBD1. The V and J ends lost 3 bases and 8 bases, in that order; junction bases with no gene match: 16. The CDR3 is 18 residues long. The germline V gene has CDR1 LGHNA and CDR2 YSLEER. CDR3 bases: TGCGCCAGCAGCCACTTTTTGGACAGGCTAGTTGGGGATTCACCCCTCCACTTT. Residues: CASSHFLDRLVGDSPLHF.

The rearrangement joins TRBV23-1 to TRBJ1-5; TRBD1 agrees at 8 bases. TRBV23-1 belongs to the ORF category, with a function that is uncertain. There are 16 residues in the CDR3. V lost 1 base to trimming and J lost 6 bases; unmatched junction nucleotides: 8. CDR3 coding DNA: TGCGCCAGCAGTCAATTTAGGACAGGGTACAGTCAGCCCCAGCATTTT. Translation gives CASSQFRTGYSQPQHF.

This clonotype was picked up a small number of times. The chain uses TRBV20-1 and TRBJ1-6; D gene unclear. From germline, CDR1 is DFQATT and CDR2 SNEGSKA (reference sequence). The germline V and J ends were trimmed by 3 bases and 0 bases, with 9 bases remaining between them. This CDR3 has 15 residues. CDR3 sequence reads: CSARASSSYNSPLHF. CDR3 in DNA: TGCAGTGCTAGGGCCTCGAGCTCCTATAATTCACCCCTCCACTTT.

This rearrangement joins TRBV12-3 or TRBV12-4 to TRBJ2-1; TRBD2 aligns across 7 bases. CDR3 length: 14 residues. V lost 8 bases, J lost 3 bases, and 7 bases stayed unmatched. DNA of the CDR3: TGTGCCAGCTTAGGCGGGGGAGGCTACAATGAGCAGTTCTTC. It specifies CASLGGGGYNEQFF.

This clonotype was counted many times. J is TRBJ2-1 and V is TRBV29-1; 10 positions agree with TRBD1. This CDR3 is 14 amino acids long. The V and J ends lost 4 bases and 8 bases, in that order; junction bases with no gene match: 8. CDR1 SQVTM and CDR2 ANQGSEA come from the germline V gene. The CDR3 region is CSVVKGTGVDEQFF. DNA of the CDR3: TGCAGCGTTGTGAAAGGGACAGGGGTGGATGAGCAGTTCTTC.

This clonotype was counted at least ten times. The CDR3, as DNA: TGTGCCAGCGGACAGACAGGCGCCGAGAGGTACTTC. Encoded protein: CASGQTGAERYF. The rearrangement joins TRBV6-2 or TRBV6-3 to TRBJ2-7, with a possible D match to TRBD1 (6 bases). The CDR3 extends over 12 amino acids. V lost 8 bases, J lost 12 bases, and 20 bases lay in between. Germline V gene sequence: CDR1 MNHEY, CDR2 SVGEGT.

This clonotype occurred a few times. This rearrangement joins TRBV20-1 to TRBJ1-2, with 7 positions matching TRBD1. This CDR3 has 15 residues. Germline V gene sequence: CDR1 DFQATT, CDR2 SNEGSKA (reference sequence). The V gene end was trimmed by 5 bases and the J gene end by 0 bases; junction bases not matched to a gene: 9. The CDR3 DNA is TGCAGTGCTGGGGTAGGGGGCGCCCCTAACTATGGCTACACCTTC. Translation gives CSAGVGGAPNYGYTF.

This chain links TRBV28 with TRBJ2-3; D might be TRBD2 (5 bases). Trimming removed 6 bases at V and 9 bases at J, with 13 bases between. Germline V gene sequence: CDR1 MDHEN, CDR2 SYDVKM. The CDR3 loop spans 12 amino acids. Written as DNA, the CDR3 is TGTGCCAGCAGGATAACCGGGAACACGCAGTATTTT. Its translation: CASRITGNTQYF.

The gene calls are TRBV20-1 and TRBJ2-4; D remains ambiguous. The CDR3 contains 17 residues. Germline CDR1 is DFQATT and CDR2 is SNEGSKA (reference sequence). V lost 3 bases to trimming and J lost 7 bases, with 25 bases between them. The CDR3 bases are TGCAGTGCTAGGATCGGCCAGCTAAGGCCTCCAAGGAACATTCAGTACTTC. Amino acid sequence: CSARIGQLRPPRNIQYF.

This clonotype was recorded a few times. The CDR3 coding sequence is TGTGCCAGTAAAACTGGGAGCTCCTACAATGAGCAGTTCTTC. Encoded protein: CASKTGSSYNEQFF. The rearrangement uses TRBV28 and TRBJ2-1, with D perhaps matching TRBD2 (5 bases). CDR3 length: 14 residues. Germline-derived CDR1 and CDR2 are MDHEN and SYDVKM. Trimming left V 9 bases short and J 0 bases short, with 12 bases between.

This clonotype was counted only a few times. The chain is built from TRBV3-1 and TRBJ2-3; D is undetermined. This CDR3 has 16 amino acids. V dropped 1 base and J dropped 2 bases, with 13 bases sitting between them. Germline CDR1 is LGHDT and CDR2 is YNNKEL (reference sequence). This CDR3 reads CASSQGTPQITDTQYF. The CDR3, as DNA: TGTGCCAGCAGCCAAGGGACCCCACAGATCACAGATACGCAGTATTTT.

This clonotype turned up a few times. The genes are TRBV3-1 and TRBJ1-6; a weak D match, TRBD1 (6 bases). CDR1 LGHDT and CDR2 YNNKEL come from the germline V gene (reference sequence). The CDR3 contains 16 residues. Deletions cut 3 bases from V and 8 bases from J, with 17 bases between. The DNA of the CDR3 is TGTGCCAGCAGCCACCTGGGACACCCGGGTGATTCACCCCTCCACTTT. This codes for CASSHLGHPGDSPLHF.

The rearrangement uses TRBV4-1 and TRBJ2-2; D ambiguous. The CDR3 extends over 18 amino acids. Trimming stripped 0 bases from V and 1 base from J, with 15 bases between. CDR1 MGHRA and CDR2 YSYEKL come from the germline V gene. In nucleotides, the CDR3 is TGCGCCAGCAGCCAAGAAGGGCCCGTCGGTGGGAACACCGGGGAGCTGTTTTTT. Protein product: CASSQEGPVGGNTGELFF.

The V and J genes are TRBV27 and TRBJ2-3; no definite D call. Germline V gene data show CDR1 as MNHEY and CDR2 as SMNVEV (reference sequence). There are 14 residues in the CDR3. Trimming shortened V by 1 base and J by 1 base, and 6 bases separated the two germline ends. The CDR3 sequence is CASSLYGGTDTQYF. The DNA for the CDR3 is TGTGCCAGCAGTTTATATGGAGGCACAGATACGCAGTATTTT.